The present TCR beta chain was sequenced within a study of cytomegalovirus exposure and HLA in healthy donors. This PCR relied on a set of 60 Vbeta primers and 13 Jbeta primers. The table came from immunoSEQ multiplex PCR; TCRdb's copy has only in-frame clones and leaves some out. The profile shows more than 60,000 clones, around four fifths of them singletons. CDR1 and CDR2 from the germline V gene are SQVTM and ANQGSEA. This CDR3 comprises 14 residues. Trimming stripped 7 bases from V and 1 base from J, with 14 bases between. This clonotype was obtained from a woman in her thirties in good health and CMV-seronegative. The source material was PBMCs. The chain couples TRBV29-1 to TRBJ1-5; a weak D match, TRBD1 (6 bases). The CDR3 DNA is TGCAGCGCATCAGGGGTCGACAGCAATCAGCCCCAGCATTTT. Protein sequence: CSASGVDSNQPQHF.